The entry below describes one T cell receptor beta chain. Antigen specificity is unknown. Methods used by the authors: Filtering differed for immunoSEQ, which gave only junction sequences without quality scores. Assay: immunoSEQ multiplex PCR; the TCRdb copy retains only in-frame clones and omits some. V, J and clone size are taken as reported in that table, and D and trimming were inferred from the DNA itself. Of roughly 2.2 million clones detected, approximately 93% appear once; the ten largest clones hold 0.35% to 0.5%. This sample is part of a study of shared clonotypes between healthy human individuals. Across the study: A donor's plate count was three for CD4 naive and three for CD4 memory; CD8 naive had two and CD8 memory one.

Study-level results: A reduction in generation probabilities was seen for non-shared clonotypes relative to those shared by all four donors.

CDR3 length equals 15 residues. V gave up 0 bases and J gave up 0 bases, with 6 bases separating them. From germline, CDR1 is SGHAT and CDR2 FQNNGV. The sequence came from a man younger than 35 in good health. Some clones in this sample may be carry-over from other donors' samples. The chain employs TRBV11-2 and TRBJ2-1, with D hard to call. Sequencing used naive CD4+ T cells from PBMCs. Subset indicated: CD45RA+ positively selected. The CDR3 loop reads CASSLDGNSYNEQFF. CDR3 coding DNA: TGTGCCAGCAGCTTAGATGGGAACTCCTACAATGAGCAGTTCTTC.